This T cell receptor beta chain was profiled in a study of T cells in Graves' hyperthyroidism and ophthalmopathy. Stable Graves' hyperthyroidism meant no ophthalmopathy progression within 18 months. The authors took PBMCs from 9.5 to 10 ml fresh peripheral blood. Germline V gene data show CDR1 as MNHNY and CDR2 as SVGAGI (reference sequence). V dropped 0 bases and J dropped 5 bases, with 7 bases sitting between them. The CDR3 totals 13 residues. The investigators amplified TCR beta CDR3 regions from RNA transcripts. HTBI primers drove first-round RT-PCR of the TCR CDR3. Using its own MiXCR run on the multiplex PCR reads, TCRdb lists one record per CDR3 protein. Among about 560,000 distinct CDR3 sequences listed, about a sixth were seen once. Notes on the study in general: The authors' 13 V-J model separated ophthalmopathy from stable hyperthyroidism. Most expanded thyroid clonotypes above 0.001 also appeared in blood.

Notes on this clonotype: Its antigen is not identified.

The specimen sequenced was blood. The J gene is TRBJ2-5, the V gene TRBV6-6; no firm D call. The receptor's source is a woman between 18 and 29 years old with Graves' hyperthyroidism. CDR3 residues: CASSYSEMETQYF. The CDR3 DNA reads TGTGCCAGCAGTTACTCGGAAATGGAGACCCAGTACTTC.